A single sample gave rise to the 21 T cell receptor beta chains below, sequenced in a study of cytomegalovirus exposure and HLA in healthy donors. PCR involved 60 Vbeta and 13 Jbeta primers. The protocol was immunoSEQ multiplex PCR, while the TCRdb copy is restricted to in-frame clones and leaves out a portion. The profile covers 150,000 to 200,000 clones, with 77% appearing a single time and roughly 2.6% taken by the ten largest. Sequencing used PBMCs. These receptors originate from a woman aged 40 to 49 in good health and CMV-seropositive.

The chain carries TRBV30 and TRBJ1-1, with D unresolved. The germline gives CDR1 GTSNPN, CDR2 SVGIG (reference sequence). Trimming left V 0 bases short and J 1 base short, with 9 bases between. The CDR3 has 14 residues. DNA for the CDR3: TGTGCCTGGAGTGTACTGTCGGGGAACACTGAAGCTTTCTTT. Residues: CAWSVLSGNTEAFF. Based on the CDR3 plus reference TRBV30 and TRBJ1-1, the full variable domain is SQTIHQWPATLVQPVGSPLSLECTVEGTSNPNLYWYRQAAGRGLQLLFYSVGIGQISSEVPQNLSASRPQDRQFILSSKKLLLSDSGFYLCAWSVLSGNTEAFFGQGTRLTVV.

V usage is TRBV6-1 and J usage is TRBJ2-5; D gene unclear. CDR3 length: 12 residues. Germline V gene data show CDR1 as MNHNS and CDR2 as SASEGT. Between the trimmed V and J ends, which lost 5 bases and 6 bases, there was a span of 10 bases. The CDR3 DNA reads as TGTGCCAGCAGTTTAGCTCGGCAGACCCAGTACTTC. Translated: CASSLARQTQYF.

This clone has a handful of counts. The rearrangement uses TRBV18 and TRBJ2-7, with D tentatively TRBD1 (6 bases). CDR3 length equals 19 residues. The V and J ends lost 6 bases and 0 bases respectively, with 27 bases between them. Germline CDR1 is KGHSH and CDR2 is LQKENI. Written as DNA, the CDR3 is TGTGCCAGCTCTCCGGACAGTCGAGTCTCCCTAAGGAGCTCCTACGAGCAGTACTTC. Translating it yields CASSPDSRVSLRSSYEQYF.

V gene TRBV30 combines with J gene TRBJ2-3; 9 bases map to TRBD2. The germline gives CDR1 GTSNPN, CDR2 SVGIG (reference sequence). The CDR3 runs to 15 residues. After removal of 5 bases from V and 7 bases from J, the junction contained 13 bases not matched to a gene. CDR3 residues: CAWGSGRGGQHTQYF. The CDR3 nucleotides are TGTGCCTGGGGATCCGGGCGGGGGGGCCAGCATACGCAGTATTTT.

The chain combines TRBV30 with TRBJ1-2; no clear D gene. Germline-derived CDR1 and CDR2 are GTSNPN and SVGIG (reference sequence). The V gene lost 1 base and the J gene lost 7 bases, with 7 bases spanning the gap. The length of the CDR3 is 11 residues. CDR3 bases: TGTGCCTGGAGTGGTTTCGGTGGCTACACCTTC. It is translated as CAWSGFGGYTF. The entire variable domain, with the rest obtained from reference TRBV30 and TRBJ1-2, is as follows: SQTIHQWPATLVQPVGSPLSLECTVEGTSNPNLYWYRQAAGRGLQLLFYSVGIGQISSEVPQNLSASRPQDRQFILSSKKLLLSDSGFYLCAWSGFGGYTFGSGTRLTVV.

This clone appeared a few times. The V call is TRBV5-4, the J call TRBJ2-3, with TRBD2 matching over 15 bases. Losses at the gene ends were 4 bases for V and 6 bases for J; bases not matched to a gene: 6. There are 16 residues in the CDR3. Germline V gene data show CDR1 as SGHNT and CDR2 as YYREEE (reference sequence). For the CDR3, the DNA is TGTGCCAGCAGCGCGGGACTAGCGGGGGGAAGGGATACGCAGTATTTT. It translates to CASSAGLAGGRDTQYF.

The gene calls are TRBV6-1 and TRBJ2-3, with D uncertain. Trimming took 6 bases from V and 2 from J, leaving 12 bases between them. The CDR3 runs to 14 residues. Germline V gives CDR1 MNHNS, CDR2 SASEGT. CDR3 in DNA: TGTGCCAGCAGGCCCGGTTCCGCCACAGATACGCAGTATTTT. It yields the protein CASRPGSATDTQYF.

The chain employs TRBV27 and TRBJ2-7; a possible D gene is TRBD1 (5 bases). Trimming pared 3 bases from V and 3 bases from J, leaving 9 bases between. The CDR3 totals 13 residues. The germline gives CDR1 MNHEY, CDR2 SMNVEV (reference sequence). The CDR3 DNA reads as TGTGCCAGCAGTTTCGGCAGGGTCTACGAGCAGTACTTC. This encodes CASSFGRVYEQYF.

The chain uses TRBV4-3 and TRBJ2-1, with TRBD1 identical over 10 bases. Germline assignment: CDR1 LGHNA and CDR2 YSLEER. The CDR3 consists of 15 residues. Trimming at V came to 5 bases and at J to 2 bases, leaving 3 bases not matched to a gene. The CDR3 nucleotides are TGCGCCAGCAGCGCGGACAGGGGGGCCTACAATGAGCAGTTCTTC. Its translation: CASSADRGAYNEQFF.

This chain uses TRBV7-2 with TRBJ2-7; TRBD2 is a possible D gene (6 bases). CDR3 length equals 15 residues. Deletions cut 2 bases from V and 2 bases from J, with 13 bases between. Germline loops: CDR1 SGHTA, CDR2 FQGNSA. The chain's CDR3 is CASSLMVAATYEQYF. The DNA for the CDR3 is TGTGCCAGCAGCTTAATGGTAGCGGCAACCTACGAGCAGTACTTC.

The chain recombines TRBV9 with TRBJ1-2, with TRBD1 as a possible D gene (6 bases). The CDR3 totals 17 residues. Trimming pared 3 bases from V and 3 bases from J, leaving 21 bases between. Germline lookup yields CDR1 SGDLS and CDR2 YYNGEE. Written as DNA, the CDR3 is TGTGCCAGCAGCGCGGACAGTTTGTCAACGGGGTACTATGGCTACACCTTC. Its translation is CASSADSLSTGYYGYTF.

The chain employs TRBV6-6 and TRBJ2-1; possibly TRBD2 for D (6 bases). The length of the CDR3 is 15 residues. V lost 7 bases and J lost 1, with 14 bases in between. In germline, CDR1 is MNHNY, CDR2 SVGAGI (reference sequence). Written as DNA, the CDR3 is TGTGCCAGCACACTTAGCGGCATTTCCTACAATGAGCAGTTCTTC. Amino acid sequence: CASTLSGISYNEQFF.

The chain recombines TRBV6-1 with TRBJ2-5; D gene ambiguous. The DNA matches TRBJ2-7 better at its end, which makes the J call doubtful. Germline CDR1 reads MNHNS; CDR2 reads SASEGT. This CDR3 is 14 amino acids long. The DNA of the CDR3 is TGTGCCAGCAGTGAATGGGCAGGAACCTACGAGCAGTACTTC. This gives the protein CASSEWAGTYEQYF.

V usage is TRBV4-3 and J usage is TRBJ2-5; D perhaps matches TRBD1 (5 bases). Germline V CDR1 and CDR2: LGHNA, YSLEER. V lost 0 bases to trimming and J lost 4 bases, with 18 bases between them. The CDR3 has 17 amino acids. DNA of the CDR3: TGCGCCAGCAGCCAAGATTATGGTAGGGGCGAAGGAGAGACCCAGTACTTC. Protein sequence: CASSQDYGRGEGETQYF.

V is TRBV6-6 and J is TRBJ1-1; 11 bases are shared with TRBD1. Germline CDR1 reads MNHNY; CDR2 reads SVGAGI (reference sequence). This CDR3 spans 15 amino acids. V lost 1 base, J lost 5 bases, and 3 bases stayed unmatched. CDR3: CASSYFGQGATEAFF. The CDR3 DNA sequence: TGTGCCAGCAGTTACTTCGGACAGGGGGCAACTGAAGCTTTCTTT.

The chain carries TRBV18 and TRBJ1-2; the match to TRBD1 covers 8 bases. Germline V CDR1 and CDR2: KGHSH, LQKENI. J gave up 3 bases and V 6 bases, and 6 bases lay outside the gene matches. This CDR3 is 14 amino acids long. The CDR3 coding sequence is TGTGCCAGCTCCGCGGACAGGGCTGACTATGGCTACACCTTC. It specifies CASSADRADYGYTF.

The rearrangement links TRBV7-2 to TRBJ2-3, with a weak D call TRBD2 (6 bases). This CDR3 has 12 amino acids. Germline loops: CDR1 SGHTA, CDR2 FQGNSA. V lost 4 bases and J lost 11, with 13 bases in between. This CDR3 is CASSSGGIEQYF. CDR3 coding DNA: TGTGCCAGCAGCTCAGGAGGGATCGAGCAGTATTTT.

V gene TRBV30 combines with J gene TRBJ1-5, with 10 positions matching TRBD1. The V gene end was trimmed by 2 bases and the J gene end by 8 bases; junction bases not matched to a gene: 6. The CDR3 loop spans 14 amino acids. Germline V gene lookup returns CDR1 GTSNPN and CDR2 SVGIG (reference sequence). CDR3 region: CAWSPTGGREPQHF. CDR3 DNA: TGTGCCTGGAGTCCGACAGGGGGCAGGGAGCCCCAGCATTTT.

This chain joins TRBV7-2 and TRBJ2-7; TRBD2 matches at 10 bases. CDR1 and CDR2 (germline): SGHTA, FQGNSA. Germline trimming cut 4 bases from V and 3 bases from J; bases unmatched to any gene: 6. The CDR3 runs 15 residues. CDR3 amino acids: CASSSPGTSDYEQYF. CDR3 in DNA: TGTGCCAGCAGCTCCCCCGGGACTAGCGACTACGAGCAGTACTTC.

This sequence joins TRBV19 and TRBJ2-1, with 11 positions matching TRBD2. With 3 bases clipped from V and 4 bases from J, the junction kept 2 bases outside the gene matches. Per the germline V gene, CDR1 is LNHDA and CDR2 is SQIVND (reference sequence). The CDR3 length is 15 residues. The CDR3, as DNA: TGTGCCAGTAGTATCCGACTAGCGGGATACAATGAGCAGTTCTTC. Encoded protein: CASSIRLAGYNEQFF.

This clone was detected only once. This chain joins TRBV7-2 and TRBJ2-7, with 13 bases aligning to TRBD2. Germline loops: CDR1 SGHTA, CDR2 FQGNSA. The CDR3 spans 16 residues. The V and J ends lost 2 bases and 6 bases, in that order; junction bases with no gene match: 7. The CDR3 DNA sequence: TGTGCCAGCAGCTTAACTAGCGGGGGGGCCACGGGCGAGCAGTACTTC. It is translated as CASSLTSGGATGEQYF.